This T cell receptor (beta chain) comes out of a study of identical twins. V lost 0 bases and J lost 6; bases outside the gene matches: 9. CDR1 is SGHTA and CDR2 is FQGNSA in the germline V gene. The CDR3 is made up of 17 amino acids. TCRdb itself ran the 5' RACE reads through MiXCR, one entry per CDR3 protein. The data hold around 670,000 distinct CDR3 sequences, with 5.5% to 6.5% observed a single time. A few counts support this clonotype. The specimen sequenced was naive T cells sorted from blood. The chain has TRBV7-2 and TRBJ2-2; TRBD2 aligns across 8 bases. The clonotype was recovered from a man between 18 and 35 years old in good health. DNA of the CDR3: TGTGCCAGCAGCTTAGCGCTAAGTGCGGGAGGCGCCGGGGAGCTGTTTTTT. Translation: CASSLALSAGGAGELFF.